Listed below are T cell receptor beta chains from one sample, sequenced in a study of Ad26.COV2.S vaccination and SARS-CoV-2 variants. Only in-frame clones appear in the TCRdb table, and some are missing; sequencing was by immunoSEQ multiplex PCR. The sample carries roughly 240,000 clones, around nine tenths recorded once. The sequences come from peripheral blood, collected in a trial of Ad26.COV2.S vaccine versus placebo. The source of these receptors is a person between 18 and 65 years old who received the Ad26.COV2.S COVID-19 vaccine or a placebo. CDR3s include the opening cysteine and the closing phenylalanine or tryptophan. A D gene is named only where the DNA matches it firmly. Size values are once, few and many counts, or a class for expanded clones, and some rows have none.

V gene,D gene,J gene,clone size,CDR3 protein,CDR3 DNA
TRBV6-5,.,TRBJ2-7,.,CASSPISRGATEQYF,TGTGCCAGCAGTCCTATCTCCAGGGGAGCAACCGAGCAGTACTTC
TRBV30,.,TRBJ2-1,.,CAWKEADSYNEQFF,TGTGCCTGGAAAGAAGCGGACTCCTACAATGAGCAGTTCTTC
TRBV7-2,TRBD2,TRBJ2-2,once,CASSSTSGRASGTGELFF,TGTGCCAGCAGCTCCACTAGCGGGAGGGCCTCGGGAACCGGGGAGCTGTTTTTT
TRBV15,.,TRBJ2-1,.,CATSRETVEQFF,TGTGCCACCAGCAGAGAAACGGTTGAGCAGTTCTTC
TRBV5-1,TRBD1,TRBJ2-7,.,CASSLRQGATDEQYF,TGCGCCAGCAGCTTGCGGCAGGGGGCTACGGACGAGCAGTACTTC
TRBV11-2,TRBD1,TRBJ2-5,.,CASSKGQGETQYF,TGTGCCAGCAGCAAGGGACAGGGGGAGACCCAGTACTTC
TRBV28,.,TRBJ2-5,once,CASNPPRGRETQYF,TGTGCCAGCAATCCTCCACGTGGGCGAGAGACCCAGTACTTC
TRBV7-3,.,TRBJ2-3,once,CASSALGGSTDTQYF,TGTGCCAGCAGCGCCCTGGGCGGGAGCACAGATACGCAGTATTTT
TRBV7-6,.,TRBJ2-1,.,CASSLGTAGSYNEQFF,TGTGCCAGCAGCTTAGGGACAGCTGGCTCCTACAATGAGCAGTTCTTC
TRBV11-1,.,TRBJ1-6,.,CASSRSRGPNSPLHF,TGTGCCAGCAGCCGTAGTCGGGGTCCTAATTCACCCCTCCACTTT
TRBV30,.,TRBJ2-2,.,CAWSLGQANTGELFF,TGTGCCTGGAGCCTGGGGCAGGCTAACACCGGGGAGCTGTTTTTT
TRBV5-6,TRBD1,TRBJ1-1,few,CASSNSGTGRINTEAFF,TGTGCCAGCAGCAACTCCGGGACAGGACGAATAAACACTGAAGCTTTCTTT
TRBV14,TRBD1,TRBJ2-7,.,CASSQDSGQGLSSQYF,TGTGCCAGCAGCCAAGATAGCGGACAGGGTCTCTCGAGCCAGTACTTC
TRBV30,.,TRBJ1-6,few,CAWSGGEGSSPLHF,TGTGCCTGGAGTGGGGGGGAGGGGAGTTCACCCCTCCACTTT
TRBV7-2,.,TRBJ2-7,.,CASTLPGRQQYF,TGTGCCAGCACCCTTCCGGGACGGCAGCAGTACTTC
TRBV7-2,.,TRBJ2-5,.,CASSLSLVQETQYF,TGTGCCAGCAGCCTCTCCCTAGTCCAAGAGACCCAGTACTTC
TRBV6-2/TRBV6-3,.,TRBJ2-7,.,CASSLGGSSAYEQYF,TGTGCCAGCAGCCTCGGGGGCAGCTCGGCCTACGAGCAGTACTTC
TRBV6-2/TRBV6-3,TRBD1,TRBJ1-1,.,CASSKGGRPEAFF,TGTGCCAGCAGTAAAGGGGGCAGACCTGAAGCTTTCTTT
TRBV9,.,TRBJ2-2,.,CASRGEVIAGELFF,TGTGCCAGCCGCGGGGAGGTTATAGCCGGGGAGCTGTTTTTT
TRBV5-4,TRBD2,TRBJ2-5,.,CASSHLLLAGQQETQYF,TGTGCCAGCAGCCACCTCCTGCTAGCGGGGCAACAAGAGACCCAGTACTTC
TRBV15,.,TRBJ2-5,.,CATSRDTRGQETQYF,TGTGCCACCAGCAGAGACACCCGGGGGCAAGAGACCCAGTACTTC
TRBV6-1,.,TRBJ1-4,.,CASSETTGLGEKLFF,TGTGCCAGCAGTGAAACTACAGGGTTGGGTGAAAAACTGTTTTTT
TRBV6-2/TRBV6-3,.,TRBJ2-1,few,CASSYGTGTPPPEQFF,TGTGCCAGCAGTTACGGGACCGGGACTCCTCCACCTGAGCAGTTCTTC
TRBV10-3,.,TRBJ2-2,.,CATSENVPGELFF,TGTGCCACCTCGGAAAATGTCCCCGGGGAGCTGTTTTTT
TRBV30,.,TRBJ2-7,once,CAWSGGSGYEQYF,TGTGCCTGGAGTGGGGGGAGTGGCTACGAGCAGTACTTC
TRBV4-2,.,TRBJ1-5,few,CASSQELTPSNQPQHF,TGTGCCAGCAGCCAAGAACTGACACCTAGCAATCAGCCCCAGCATTTT
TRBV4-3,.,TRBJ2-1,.,CASSQDWGSYNEQFF,TGCGCCAGCAGCCAAGATTGGGGCAGTTACAATGAGCAGTTCTTC
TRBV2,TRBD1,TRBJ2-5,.,CASSGERTGKETQYF,TGTGCCAGCAGTGGGGAAAGGACAGGGAAAGAGACCCAGTACTTC
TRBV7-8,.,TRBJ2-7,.,CASSPGTLGYEQYF,TGTGCCAGCAGCCCCGGGACCCTAGGATACGAGCAGTACTTC
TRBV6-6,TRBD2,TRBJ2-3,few,CASSQGLSTDTQYF,TGTGCCAGCAGTCAGGGACTAAGCACAGATACGCAGTATTTT
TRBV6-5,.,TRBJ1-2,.,CASRDVPGDYGYTF,TGTGCCAGCAGAGATGTCCCGGGGGACTATGGCTACACCTTC
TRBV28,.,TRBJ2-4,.,CASSQPTPGGIQYF,TGTGCCAGCTCCCAGCCGACTCCCGGTGGCATTCAGTACTTC
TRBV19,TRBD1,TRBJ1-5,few,CASKPGTGGGYQPQHF,TGTGCCAGTAAGCCCGGGACAGGGGGCGGTTATCAGCCCCAGCATTTT
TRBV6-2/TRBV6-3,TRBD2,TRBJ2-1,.,CASSRGLAGGDNEQFF,TGTGCCAGCAGTCGCGGACTAGCGGGGGGTGACAATGAGCAGTTCTTC
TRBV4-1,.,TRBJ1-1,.,CASSRDLLRAFF,TGCGCCAGCAGCCGGGACCTTTTAAGAGCTTTCTTT
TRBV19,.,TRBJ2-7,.,CASAGGRHYEQYF,TGTGCCAGTGCTGGGGGCAGACACTACGAGCAGTACTTC
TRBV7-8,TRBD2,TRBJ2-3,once,CASSFMTSATDTQYF,TGTGCCAGCAGCTTCATGACTAGCGCCACAGATACGCAGTATTTT
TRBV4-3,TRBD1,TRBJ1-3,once,CASSQGLEGAAGNTIYF,TGCGCCAGCAGCCAAGGGTTGGAGGGGGCGGCTGGAAACACCATATATTTT
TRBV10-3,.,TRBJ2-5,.,CAISAGTQETQYF,TGTGCCATCAGTGCCGGGACCCAAGAGACCCAGTACTTC
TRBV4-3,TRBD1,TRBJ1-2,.,CASSQATGEAYGYTF,TGCGCCAGCAGCCAGGCTACAGGGGAGGCCTATGGCTACACCTTC
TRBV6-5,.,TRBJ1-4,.,CASSYWQGSTNEKLFF,TGTGCCAGCAGTTACTGGCAGGGCTCAACTAATGAAAAACTGTTTTTT
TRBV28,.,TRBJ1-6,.,CASSLLADSPLHF,TGTGCCAGCAGTTTATTGGCGGATTCACCCCTCCACTTT
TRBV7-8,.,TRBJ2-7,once,CASSSRWGEHEQYF,TGTGCCAGCAGCTCGCGGTGGGGAGAACACGAGCAGTACTTC
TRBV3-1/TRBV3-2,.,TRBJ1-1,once,CASSQRQANTEAFF,TGTGCCAGCAGCCAAAGACAAGCGAACACTGAAGCTTTCTTT
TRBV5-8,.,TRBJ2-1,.,CATNRGLDNEQFF,TGTGCCACAAACCGGGGGCTGGACAATGAGCAGTTCTTC
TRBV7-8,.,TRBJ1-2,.,CASSLEGQPTNYGYTF,TGTGCCAGCAGCCTAGAGGGGCAGCCCACTAACTATGGCTACACCTTC
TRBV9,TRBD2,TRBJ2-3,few,CASSPAIAGTTDTQYF,TGTGCCAGCAGCCCCGCCATAGCGGGAACAACAGATACGCAGTATTTT
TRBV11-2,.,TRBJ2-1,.,CASSSGFWGGDEQFF,TGTGCCAGCAGCTCTGGATTTTGGGGGGGCGATGAGCAGTTCTTC
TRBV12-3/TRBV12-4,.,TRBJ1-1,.,CASQTEMNTEAFF,TGTGCCAGCCAGACAGAAATGAACACTGAAGCTTTCTTT
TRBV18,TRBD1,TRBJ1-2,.,CASSPGTGYGYTF,TGTGCCAGCTCACCCGGGACAGGGTATGGCTACACCTTC
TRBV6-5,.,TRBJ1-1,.,CASSYRGRTNTEAFF,TGTGCCAGCAGTTACAGGGGTAGGACGAACACTGAAGCTTTCTTT
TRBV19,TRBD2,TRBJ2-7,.,CASSLSGGEVYEQYF,TGTGCCAGTAGCCTGAGCGGGGGCGAGGTCTACGAGCAGTACTTC
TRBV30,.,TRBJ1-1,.,CAWGPLVNTEAFF,TGTGCCTGGGGTCCACTTGTGAACACTGAAGCTTTCTTT
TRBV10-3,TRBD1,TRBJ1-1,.,CAISVRDRGSAEAFF,TGTGCCATCAGTGTTAGGGACAGGGGGAGCGCTGAAGCTTTCTTT
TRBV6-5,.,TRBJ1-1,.,CASRGTMNTEAFF,TGTGCCTCCCGAGGCACCATGAACACTGAAGCTTTCTTT
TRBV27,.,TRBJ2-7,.,CASSQAGIAWGYEQYF,TGTGCCAGCAGCCAGGCAGGGATAGCCTGGGGATACGAGCAGTACTTC
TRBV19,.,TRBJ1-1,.,CASSPVGGRNTEAFF,TGTGCCAGTAGCCCCGTGGGGGGAAGGAACACTGAAGCTTTCTTT
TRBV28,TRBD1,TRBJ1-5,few,CASSDRAEQPQHF,TGTGCCAGCAGTGACAGGGCTGAACAGCCCCAGCATTTT
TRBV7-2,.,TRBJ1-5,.,CASSLEGGQGQPQHF,TGTGCCAGCAGCCTAGAGGGGGGGCAGGGTCAGCCCCAGCATTTT
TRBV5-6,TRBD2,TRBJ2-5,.,CASSSPHRLAGIHQETQYF,TGTGCCAGCAGCTCCCCCCACCGGCTAGCGGGGATACACCAAGAGACCCAGTACTTC